This is a list of T cell receptor beta chains from one sample in a study of CD8 T cells in ankylosing spondylitis. TCRdb redid the calling of the 5' RACE reads with MiXCR, one entry per CDR3 protein. Of approximately 220,000 distinct CDR3 sequences in the sample, 15% to 20% were seen once. Sequencing was done on a sample of blood, either unsorted or a sorted T cell fraction (not recorded which). These receptors were taken from a male donor with ankylosing spondylitis. Each CDR3 is given with its conserved first and last residue. Each record gives: CDR3 protein, J gene, clone size, V gene. A clone size is listed for some rows: how often the clone was seen (once, few, many), or a class if it is expanded.

CDR3: CSADSGSNEQYF
J: TRBJ2-7
size: .
V: TRBV20-1

CDR3: CASSIDISGYEQYF
J: TRBJ2-7
size: once
V: TRBV27

CDR3: CASSPLGQGVSYEQYF
J: TRBJ2-7
size: few
V: TRBV7-9

CDR3: CASSLGGLNSPLHF
J: TRBJ1-6
size: few
V: TRBV27

CDR3: CASSYGGSGEQFF
J: TRBJ2-1
size: .
V: TRBV6-5

CDR3: CASSPPGSEAFF
J: TRBJ1-1
size: .
V: TRBV18

CDR3: CASRGVGYGYTF
J: TRBJ1-2
size: .
V: TRBV27

CDR3: CASSTDRTYEQYF
J: TRBJ2-7
size: few
V: TRBV7-9

CDR3: CSVSGTTGTYEQYF
J: TRBJ2-7
size: many
V: TRBV29-1

CDR3: CASSVLAGTGGELFF
J: TRBJ2-2
size: many
V: TRBV5-1

CDR3: CASSPSPRLSYEQYF
J: TRBJ2-7
size: once
V: TRBV5-1

CDR3: CASSFWLNYEQYF
J: TRBJ2-7
size: few
V: TRBV5-6

CDR3: CASSTGTNTGELFF
J: TRBJ2-2
size: few
V: TRBV12-3/TRBV12-4

CDR3: CSARRTSGTYNEQFF
J: TRBJ2-1
size: .
V: TRBV20-1

CDR3: CASSLEGGAQHF
J: TRBJ1-5
size: .
V: TRBV5-6

CDR3: CASSADSYEAFF
J: TRBJ1-1
size: few
V: TRBV7-8

CDR3: CASSLDRGSYEQYF
J: TRBJ2-7
size: few
V: TRBV27

CDR3: CASRGGEGSQPQHF
J: TRBJ1-5
size: few
V: TRBV27

CDR3: CASSMIEPVAGELFF
J: TRBJ2-2
size: few
V: TRBV6-1

CDR3: CASSQMILGEQYF
J: TRBJ2-7
size: .
V: TRBV4-3

CDR3: CSVLADQPYNEQFF
J: TRBJ2-1
size: .
V: TRBV29-1

CDR3: CASSYSTGLVNTEAFF
J: TRBJ1-1
size: .
V: TRBV6-5

CDR3: CASSQDLGFPWQETQYF
J: TRBJ2-5
size: .
V: TRBV3-1

CDR3: CASSHGGNHEQYF
J: TRBJ2-7
size: few
V: TRBV12-3/TRBV12-4

CDR3: CASSYPSETQYF
J: TRBJ2-5
size: few
V: TRBV6-2/TRBV6-3

CDR3: CASSESGGAYNEQFF
J: TRBJ2-1
size: few
V: TRBV2

CDR3: CASSSSELSGENSGIFADTQYF
J: TRBJ2-3
size: many
V: TRBV28

CDR3: CASSYGAGSSYEQYF
J: TRBJ2-7
size: few
V: TRBV6-5

CDR3: CASSFEDSSYEQYF
J: TRBJ2-7
size: many
V: TRBV13

CDR3: CSATTGEDRELFF
J: TRBJ2-2
size: .
V: TRBV20-1

CDR3: CASSSPNEGRAREQYF
J: TRBJ2-7
size: .
V: TRBV6-1

CDR3: CASSWEAGTPDTQYF
J: TRBJ2-3
size: .
V: TRBV5-1

CDR3: CAWSGGRGDPDTQYF
J: TRBJ2-3
size: few
V: TRBV30

CDR3: CSARTLAGEETQYF
J: TRBJ2-5
size: .
V: TRBV20-1

CDR3: CASSQTGYEQYF
J: TRBJ2-7
size: many
V: TRBV12-3/TRBV12-4

CDR3: CSARGTPGLANEQFF
J: TRBJ2-1
size: .
V: TRBV20-1

CDR3: CASSHSQEYNEQFF
J: TRBJ2-1
size: many
V: TRBV4-3

CDR3: CATSREGSGSTDTQYF
J: TRBJ2-3
size: few
V: TRBV15

CDR3: CAWARGGSAEAFF
J: TRBJ1-1
size: .
V: TRBV30

CDR3: CSASNYNEQFF
J: TRBJ2-1
size: many
V: TRBV20-1

CDR3: CASRLRTSFADTQYF
J: TRBJ2-3
size: few
V: TRBV6-2/TRBV6-3

CDR3: CASRKGSGTGEQFF
J: TRBJ2-1
size: few
V: TRBV13

CDR3: CASSLESTDTQYF
J: TRBJ2-3
size: few
V: TRBV7-3

CDR3: CASSEAPGQGVGTDTQYF
J: TRBJ2-3
size: few
V: TRBV6-1

CDR3: CASSPTASYEQYF
J: TRBJ2-7
size: many
V: TRBV4-1

CDR3: CASSLVVGMNTEAFF
J: TRBJ1-1
size: .
V: TRBV5-1

CDR3: CASSFPEETQYF
J: TRBJ2-5
size: .
V: TRBV7-9

CDR3: CASSPLYPTRTRATEAFF
J: TRBJ1-1
size: few
V: TRBV12-3/TRBV12-4

CDR3: CASSFGLVRDEQFF
J: TRBJ2-1
size: few
V: TRBV12-3/TRBV12-4

CDR3: CASSLAAGLNYEQYF
J: TRBJ2-7
size: few
V: TRBV5-1

CDR3: CASSEPGQGYEQYF
J: TRBJ2-7
size: .
V: TRBV28

CDR3: CASSPGGDYEQYF
J: TRBJ2-7
size: .
V: TRBV28

CDR3: CASSQVLASSYEQYF
J: TRBJ2-7
size: few
V: TRBV4-1

CDR3: CSARTSGGAGSYNEQFF
J: TRBJ2-1
size: few
V: TRBV20-1